These 21 T cell receptor beta chains originate from one sample sequenced in a study of blood T cell repertoires in COVID-19. Generated by immunoSEQ multiplex PCR, the TCRdb table keeps only in-frame clones and is missing some. The sample includes 110,000 to 150,000 clones, 65% to 85% of them seen just once. The sample consisted of peripheral blood. All receptors derive from a human donor in a cohort sampled during active COVID-19.

To note about this clone: Compared with germline, one end of the junction differs, possibly owing to a read error. The CDR3 DNA reads TGTGTCAGCAGTTTATTACAGGGTGGCACCATATATTTT. It translates to CVSSLLQGGTIYF. This chain connects TRBV12-3 or TRBV12-4 to TRBJ1-3; possibly TRBD1 for D (6 bases). CDR3 length: 13 amino acids.

V is TRBV5-4 and J is TRBJ2-3; 10 bases align to TRBD1. Germline V gene data show CDR1 as SGHNT and CDR2 as YYREEE (reference sequence). V was clipped by 4 bases and J by 6 bases; unmatched bases: 11. This CDR3 is built from 16 residues. The CDR3 sequence: CASSPPGQGSKDTQYF. The CDR3 DNA reads TGTGCCAGCAGCCCGCCGGGACAGGGGTCGAAGGATACGCAGTATTTT.

This rearrangement joins TRBV2 to TRBJ2-5, with TRBD2 matching 8 bases. CDR3 length equals 17 residues. CDR1 and CDR2 (germline): SNHLY, FYNNEI. Losses at the gene ends were 4 bases for V and 7 bases for J; bases not matched to a gene: 17. This CDR3 reads CASSGPIAGTKGGTQYF. The CDR3, as DNA: TGTGCCAGCAGTGGGCCGATAGCGGGGACCAAGGGAGGGACCCAGTACTTC.

This CDR3 reads CASSARGNPYGYTF. In DNA, the CDR3 is TGTGCCAGCAGTGCTAGGGGCAATCCCTATGGCTACACCTTC. V and J are TRBV2 and TRBJ1-2; possible D gene TRBD1, 5 bases. Trimming pared 4 bases from V and 4 bases from J, leaving 13 bases between. Looked up from germline, CDR1 is SNHLY and CDR2 is FYNNEI. The CDR3 covers 14 residues.

The chain carries TRBV27 and TRBJ1-1; D remains ambiguous. The ends were cut back, 5 bases at V and 0 bases at J, with 10 bases in the middle. The germline gives CDR1 MNHEY, CDR2 SMNVEV (reference sequence). There are 14 residues in the CDR3. CDR3 bases: TGTGCCAGCAGTAGGCCGGGTCTGAACACTGAAGCTTTCTTT. It translates to CASSRPGLNTEAFF.

The rearrangement uses TRBV5-5 and TRBJ1-5, with a possible D match to TRBD1 (5 bases). Trimming left V 0 bases short and J 0 bases short, with 10 bases between. Germline-derived CDR1 and CDR2 are SGHKS and YYEKEE (reference sequence). The CDR3 has 16 residues. In DNA, the CDR3 is TGTGCCAGCAGCTTGGTGGCAGGGTATAGCAATCAGCCCCAGCATTTT. Encoded protein: CASSLVAGYSNQPQHF.

The CDR3 DNA sequence: TGTGCCAGCAGCTTTAGAGCCCAGGGACAGTCACCCCTCCACTTT. Amino acid sequence: CASSFRAQGQSPLHF. The rearrangement links TRBV11-2 to TRBJ1-6, with 7 bases that match TRBD1. J gave up 10 bases and V 3 bases, and 9 bases lay outside the gene matches. This CDR3 region has 15 residues. The germline V gene encodes CDR1 SGHAT and CDR2 FQNNGV. Using reference TRBV11-2 and TRBJ1-6 for the parts outside the CDR3, the full variable domain is EAGVAQSPRYKIIEKRQSVAFWCNPISGHATLYWYQQILGQGPKLLIQFQNNGVVDDSQLPKDRFSAERLKGVDSTLKIQPAKLEDSAVYLCASSFRAQGQSPLHFGNGTRLTVT.

The CDR3: CASSETGFSGNTIYF. The CDR3 DNA follows: TGTGCCAGCAGTGAGACAGGCTTCTCTGGAAACACCATATATTTT. The rearrangement links TRBV2 to TRBJ1-3; tentatively, D is TRBD1 (6 bases). The germline V gene has CDR1 SNHLY and CDR2 FYNNEI. This CDR3 comprises 15 residues. V dropped 3 bases and J dropped 0 bases, with 9 bases sitting between them. The full variable domain, its missing parts supplied by reference TRBV2 and TRBJ1-3, is EPEVTQTPSHQVTQMGQEVILRCVPISNHLYFYWYRQILGQKVEFLVSFYNNEISEKSEIFDDQFSVERPDGSNFTLKIRSTKLEDSAMYFCASSETGFSGNTIYFGEGSWLTVV.

The chain combines TRBV3-1 (or the pseudogene TRBV3-2) with TRBJ1-2, with a weak D call TRBD1 (5 bases). With 4 bases removed from V and 5 bases from J, the gap between germline ends came to 17 bases. In germline, CDR1 is LGHDT, CDR2 YNNKEL (reference sequence). The CDR3 spans 15 residues. Here the CDR3 DNA reads TGTGCCAGCAGCCCCACACCCGACAGCCTATATGGCTACACCTTC. As protein: CASSPTPDSLYGYTF.

In its sample, this clone was seen a few times. The gene calls are TRBV9 and TRBJ1-6; weak D call: TRBD1 (6 bases). The CDR3 totals 17 residues. V was clipped by 4 bases and J by 4 bases, with 18 bases between them. Germline CDR1 and CDR2: SGDLS and YYNGEE. The chain's CDR3 is CASSTGGRGAYNSPLHF. CDR3 bases: TGTGCCAGCAGCACCGGGGGCCGGGGGGCGTATAATTCACCCCTCCACTTT.

The gene calls are TRBV19 and TRBJ2-7; possible D gene TRBD2, 6 bases. Germline CDR1 is LNHDA and CDR2 is SQIVND (reference sequence). CDR3 length equals 13 residues. Trimming took 8 bases from V and 0 from J, leaving 11 bases between them. CDR3 nucleotides: TGTGCCAGTGGAAACGGGGGCTCCTACGAGCAGTACTTC. Translation: CASGNGGSYEQYF. Full variable domain (missing parts from reference TRBV19 and TRBJ2-7): DGGITQSPKYLFRKEGQNVTLSCEQNLNHDAMYWYRQDPGQGLRLIYYSQIVNDFQKGDIAEGYSVSREKKESFPLTVTSAQKNPTAFYLCASGNGGSYEQYFGPGTRLTVT.

This chain connects TRBV2 to TRBJ1-5; D might be TRBD1 (5 bases). The CDR3 is 14 amino acids. Germline CDR1 reads SNHLY; CDR2 reads FYNNEI. Trimming stripped 6 bases from V and 4 bases from J, with 13 bases between. CDR3 protein: CASRGGFGNQPQHF. CDR3 in DNA: TGTGCCAGCAGGGGGGGGTTTGGGAATCAGCCCCAGCATTTT.

The chain links TRBV19 to TRBJ1-1; D unresolved. Germline assignment: CDR1 LNHDA and CDR2 SQIVND (reference sequence). Trimming took 7 bases from V and 1 from J, leaving 16 bases between them. CDR3 length: 15 residues. The DNA for the CDR3 is TGTGCCAGTACGATCCGAGCCGCCCGGAACACTGAAGCTTTCTTT. It encodes CASTIRAARNTEAFF.

The chain couples TRBV6-5 to TRBJ1-4, with D possibly being TRBD1 (6 bases). The CDR3 has 15 amino acids. Germline assignment: CDR1 MNHEY and CDR2 SVGAGI. V lost 7 bases and J lost 5, with 17 bases in between. CDR3 loop: CASNPGGVANEKLFF. The CDR3 DNA reads as TGTGCCAGCAACCCGGGGGGCGTGGCAAATGAAAAACTGTTTTTT.

The rearrangement joins TRBV3-1 (or the pseudogene TRBV3-2) to TRBJ1-4; a possible D gene is TRBD1 (5 bases). CDR3 length: 16 residues. Germline CDR1 and CDR2: LGHDT and YNNKEL (reference sequence). V was clipped by 5 bases and J by 6 bases, with 19 bases between them. This CDR3 is CASSNSRRGWDEKLFF. The CDR3 DNA reads as TGTGCCAGCAGCAACTCGCGGCGGGGGTGGGATGAAAAACTGTTTTTT.

The J gene is TRBJ2-1, the V gene TRBV7-2; no firm D call. The germline CDR1 and CDR2 sequences are SGHTA and FQGNSA. There are 15 residues in the CDR3. The ends were cut back, 1 base at V and 0 bases at J, with 7 bases in the middle. CDR3 sequence: CASSLDVSSYNEQFF. Here the CDR3 DNA reads TGTGCCAGCAGCTTAGACGTCAGCTCCTACAATGAGCAGTTCTTC.

This clone was seen once. V usage is TRBV9 and J usage is TRBJ1-1, with a possible D match to TRBD1 (6 bases). Germline V gene lookup returns CDR1 SGDLS and CDR2 YYNGEE. V was pared by 8 bases and J by 4 bases, with 15 bases between. CDR3 size: 13 residues. The CDR3 protein is CASRRGGGTEAFF. The CDR3 region has the DNA TGTGCCAGTCGGAGGGGGGGTGGCACTGAAGCTTTCTTT.

The rearrangement joins TRBV9 to TRBJ2-1; 14 bases fit TRBD2. V was pared by 3 bases and J by 9 bases, with 2 bases of the junction left unmatched. The length of the CDR3 is 14 residues. Looked up from germline, CDR1 is SGDLS and CDR2 is YYNGEE. CDR3 residues: CASSAGTSGGEQFF. Here the CDR3 DNA reads TGTGCCAGCAGCGCCGGGACTAGCGGGGGTGAGCAGTTCTTC.

As DNA, the CDR3 is TGTGCCAGCAGCTTAGAGCTACCCGGGTCTCCTTCCTACGAGCAGTACTTC. Translation: CASSLELPGSPSYEQYF. V is TRBV7-6 and J is TRBJ2-7, with D hard to call. Germline-derived CDR1 and CDR2 are SGHVS and FNYEAQ. V was trimmed by 1 base and J by 1 base, leaving 17 bases between them. The CDR3 runs 17 residues.

The chain joins TRBV7-9 to TRBJ2-5, with unresolved D. Trimming cost V 1 base and J 4 bases, with 7 bases left between them. The CDR3 spans 13 residues. Per germline, CDR1 SEHNR and CDR2 FQNEAQ (reference sequence). CDR3 nucleotides: TGTGCCAGCAGCTTAGGAGCCCCAGAGACCCAGTACTTC. Residues: CASSLGAPETQYF.

The J gene is TRBJ2-7, the V gene TRBV5-5; D may be TRBD2 (6 bases). Germline V gene lookup returns CDR1 SGHKS and CDR2 YYEKEE (reference sequence). V was shortened by 4 bases and J by 4 bases, with 12 bases between the two germline ends. The CDR3 runs to 13 residues. The CDR3 loop reads CASSPHGSYEQYF. For the CDR3, the DNA is TGTGCCAGCAGCCCGCACGGGAGTTACGAGCAGTACTTC.